The 9 T cell receptor beta chains below come from one sample, sequenced in a study of beta chain features in type 1 diabetes. Reverse transcription of all isolated RNA meant that expressed TCRB transcripts were sequenced. Profiled with immunoSEQ multiplex PCR; TCRdb holds only in-frame clones, not every one. Altogether just over 450,000 clones are present, over 25% being singletons, with the ten largest covering around 0.065%. Input material: naive CD4+ T cells from blood. The source of these receptors is a man aged 18-30 years in good health.

Turning to this clone: Other DNA sequences in the sample encode the same CDR3. As DNA, the CDR3 is TGTGCCAGCAGCTTAGCCGGGGGACTTAACTATGGCTACACCTTC. Protein sequence: CASSLAGGLNYGYTF. The V gene is TRBV7-2, the J gene TRBJ1-2, with a possible D match to TRBD1 (5 bases). Germline loops: CDR1 SGHTA, CDR2 FQGNSA. The CDR3 runs to 15 residues. V was cut by 0 bases and J by 1 base, with 9 bases left in between.

The chain has TRBV9 and TRBJ2-1, with D perhaps matching TRBD1 (5 bases). Trimming left V 7 bases short and J 3 bases short, with 11 bases between. The germline CDR1 and CDR2 sequences are SGDLS and YYNGEE. The CDR3 runs to 13 residues. In nucleotides, the CDR3 is TGTGCCAGCTCCCAGGGAAACTACAATGAGCAGTTCTTC. This gives the protein CASSQGNYNEQFF.

This clone has just a few counts. The chain has TRBV14 and TRBJ2-5, with 12 nucleotides matching TRBD2. The CDR3 has 15 residues. Germline V CDR1 and CDR2: SGHDN, FVKESK. J was trimmed by 9 bases and V by 3 bases; bases with no gene match: 8. The CDR3 region has the DNA TGTGCCAGCAGCCAGTACCTGACTAGCGGGGGCGCCCAGTACTTC. Its translation: CASSQYLTSGGAQYF.

The chain has TRBV5-1 and TRBJ2-5; no definite D call. The CDR3 length is 16 residues. V lost 0 bases, J lost 2 bases, and 14 bases lay in between. Germline V lookup: CDR1 SGHRS, CDR2 YFSETQ. The CDR3 loop is CASSLGVETKQETQYF. CDR3 nucleotides: TGCGCCAGCAGCTTGGGGGTTGAGACAAAACAAGAGACCCAGTACTTC.

The chain links TRBV7-4 to TRBJ2-3; 13 nucleotides line up with TRBD2. Germline values: CDR1 SGHVT, CDR2 SQSDAQ. CDR3 size: 18 residues. V was clipped by 5 bases and J by 5 bases; unmatched bases: 13. DNA of the CDR3: TGTGCCAGCAGCCCCTGGACTAGCGGGAGTATTAGGCAAGATACGCAGTATTTT. This encodes CASSPWTSGSIRQDTQYF.

The chain combines TRBV7-9 with TRBJ2-5; the D gene is possibly TRBD1 (6 bases). The CDR3 has 15 residues. V shed 5 bases and J shed 2 bases, with 15 bases lying between them. CDR1 is SEHNR, CDR2 FQNEAQ, per germline (reference sequence). The CDR3 sequence: CASSHLRGGQETQYF. The CDR3 nucleotides are TGTGCCAGCAGCCACCTCAGGGGCGGACAAGAGACCCAGTACTTC.

The chain couples TRBV29-1 to TRBJ2-4; D is ambiguous. CDR3 length: 12 amino acids. CDR1 is SQVTM and CDR2 is ANQGSEA in the germline V gene. V lost 2 bases and J lost 0, with 2 bases in between. Written as DNA, the CDR3 is TGCAGCGTTGAATCAGCCAAAAACATTCAGTACTTC. As protein: CSVESAKNIQYF.

The chain has TRBV9 and TRBJ1-4, with TRBD1 matching 7 bases. V trimming: 3 bases; J trimming: 8 bases; junction bases outside the gene matches: 13. This CDR3 spans 16 amino acids. Germline CDR1 SGDLS, CDR2 YYNGEE. The CDR3 DNA follows: TGTGCCAGCAGCGCGTACCCGGGACAGAAGAAGGAAAAACTGTTTTTT. It is translated as CASSAYPGQKKEKLFF.

The chain couples TRBV28 to TRBJ2-4; D ambiguous. V gave up 5 bases and J gave up 0 bases, with 8 bases separating them. The CDR3 has 14 residues. CDR1 and CDR2 (germline): MDHEN, SYDVKM. The CDR3 here is CASSIPVAKNIQYF. CDR3 coding DNA: TGTGCCAGCAGTATCCCAGTAGCCAAAAACATTCAGTACTTC. The whole variable domain, remainder taken from reference TRBV28 and TRBJ2-4, is DVKVTQSSRYLVKRTGEKVFLECVQDMDHENMFWYRQDPGLGLRLIYFSYDVKMKEKGDIPEGYSVSREKKERFSLILESASTNQTSMYLCASSIPVAKNIQYFGAGTRLSVL.